This T cell receptor beta chain was found in a study of blood T cell repertoires in COVID-19. Study-wide context: The United States, Italy and Spain provided the acute and convalescent COVID-19 samples. The cDNA or gDNA used as material had been derived from T cells, B-cell-depleted T cells, or PBMCs.

The authors' processing: For nucleated cells, counts were estimated from reference gene primer amplification. Generated by immunoSEQ multiplex PCR, the TCRdb table keeps only in-frame clones and is missing some. V and J calls and clone size are those listed in that table; D and trimming were worked out from the DNA. The data show roughly 160,000 clones, over 70% seen once. The sequencing sample was made of peripheral blood. The sequence was collected from a woman aged 55-70 years with acute or convalescent COVID-19.

CDR3 residues: CATSRESGGLDTQYF. The CDR3 DNA reads TGTGCCACCAGCAGGGAGAGCGGGGGACTGGATACGCAGTATTTT. The chain joins TRBV15 to TRBJ2-3; 8 bases line up with TRBD2. Germline CDR1 reads LNHNV; CDR2 reads YYDKDF (reference sequence). The ends lost 3 bases at V and 6 bases at J; junction bases unmatched: 8. This CDR3 spans 15 amino acids.